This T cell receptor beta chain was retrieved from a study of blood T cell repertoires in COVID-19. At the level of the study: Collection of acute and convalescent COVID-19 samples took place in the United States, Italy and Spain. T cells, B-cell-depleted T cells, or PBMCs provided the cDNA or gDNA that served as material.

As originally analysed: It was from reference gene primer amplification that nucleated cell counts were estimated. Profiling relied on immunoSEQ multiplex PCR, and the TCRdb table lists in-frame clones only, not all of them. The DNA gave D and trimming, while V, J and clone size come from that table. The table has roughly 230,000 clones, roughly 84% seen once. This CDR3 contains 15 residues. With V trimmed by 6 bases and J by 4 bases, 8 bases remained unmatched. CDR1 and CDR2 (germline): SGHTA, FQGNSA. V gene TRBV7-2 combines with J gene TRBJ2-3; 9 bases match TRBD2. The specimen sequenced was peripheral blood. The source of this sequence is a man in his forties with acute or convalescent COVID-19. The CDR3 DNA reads TGTGCCAGCAGGGCGAGCGGGGGGTTTCCAGATACGCAGTATTTT. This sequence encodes CASRASGGFPDTQYF. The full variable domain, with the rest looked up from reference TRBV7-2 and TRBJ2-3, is GAGVSQSPSNKVTEKGKDVELRCDPISGHTALYWYRQSLGQGLEFLIYFQGNSAPDKSGLPSDRFSAERTGGSVSTLTIQRTQQEDSAVYLCASRASGGFPDTQYFGPGTRLTVL.